What follows is one TCR beta chain and its context. This entry belongs to a study of CD8+CD57+ T cells in acquired aplastic anemia. Using genomic DNA as the template, TCR beta VDJ and CDR3 profiling was carried out. TCRdb re-called the reads through MiXCR, storing one row per CDR3 protein. The profile covers approximately 380,000 distinct CDR3 sequences, with about 70% appearing a single time and 3.5% to 4.5% taken by the ten largest. Trimming cost V 8 bases and J 1 base; bases outside gene matches: 11. The germline V gene encodes CDR1 SQVTM and CDR2 ANQGSEA. The CDR3 length is 15 residues. This sequence originates from a human donor in good health, serving as a control. Sequenced material: sorted CD4+, CD8+, or CD8+CD57+ T cells (not recorded which) from PBMCs. This chain uses TRBV29-1 with TRBJ1-5; 7 bases are shared with TRBD1. The CDR3 region is CSLAGGGWSNQPQHF. Here the CDR3 DNA reads TGCAGCTTAGCAGGGGGGGGCTGGAGCAATCAGCCCCAGCATTTT.